The rows below give T cell receptor beta chains drawn from one sample of a study of T-cell reconstitution after alpha-beta-depleted transplantation in children. TCRdb ran MiXCR on the PCR reads and lists one entry per CDR3 protein. This table has 200,000 to 250,000 distinct CDR3 sequences, approximately 10% appearing once. The source was PBMCs from the stem cell graft donor, collected from the stem cell graft. Every receptor here comes from a human donor who donated a stem cell graft to a child with acute lymphoblastic leukemia. CDR3s include the opening cysteine and the closing phenylalanine or tryptophan. A D gene is named only where the DNA matches it firmly. Clone size, where shown, is once, few, many, or a class for clones that have expanded.

clone size | J gene | V gene | D gene | CDR3 protein | CDR3 DNA
- | TRBJ2-3 | TRBV6-1 | - | CASSPTGFSTDTQYF | TGTGCCAGCAGCCCTACAGGGTTTAGCACAGATACGCAGTATTTT
- | TRBJ2-7 | TRBV27 | - | CASWSGAGNYEQYF | TGTGCCAGCTGGTCAGGGGCAGGGAACTACGAGCAGTACTTC
- | TRBJ2-7 | TRBV7-2 | TRBD2 | CASSPTSGSPYEQYF | TGTGCCAGCAGCCCTACTAGCGGGTCCCCCTACGAGCAGTACTTC
many | TRBJ2-1 | TRBV7-2 | - | CASSGQRNEQFF | TGTGCCAGCAGTGGTCAACGCAATGAGCAGTTCTTC
- | TRBJ1-1 | TRBV20-1 | TRBD1 | CSARPSGGGEAFF | TGCAGTGCTAGACCCTCAGGGGGGGGTGAAGCTTTCTTT
many | TRBJ2-7 | TRBV2 | - | CASNGLTYEQYF | TGTGCCAGCAACGGGCTAACTTACGAGCAGTACTTC
many | TRBJ2-5 | TRBV20-1 | - | CSARAVQAIQETQYF | TGCAGTGCTAGAGCAGTACAGGCGATACAAGAGACCCAGTACTTC
many | TRBJ1-2 | TRBV3-1 | TRBD1 | CASSDGGQVRPIYGYTF | TGTGCCAGCAGCGATGGCGGACAGGTCCGTCCCATCTATGGCTACACCTTC
- | TRBJ1-5 | TRBV5-6 | - | CASSLYRLDSNQPQHF | TGTGCCAGCAGCTTGTATCGACTGGATAGCAATCAGCCCCAGCATTTT
many | TRBJ2-3 | TRBV20-1 | - | CSARAGDTQYF | TGCAGTGCTAGAGCTGGGGATACGCAGTATTTT
many | TRBJ1-3 | TRBV18 | - | CASSPGSGNTIYF | TGTGCCAGCTCACCTGGTTCTGGAAACACCATATATTTT
many | TRBJ1-4 | TRBV18 | TRBD1 | CASSPGQTMEKLFF | TGTGCCAGCTCACCGGGACAGACGATGGAAAAACTGTTTTTT